This T cell receptor (beta chain) was captured by sequencing in a study of technical replicates of blood from a few donors. TCRdb's copy holds only in-frame clones and misses some; the assay was immunoSEQ multiplex PCR. The repertoire holds about 81,000 clones, with about 96% as singletons. Germline CDR1 is SGHNT and CDR2 is YYREEE (reference sequence). V was shortened by 4 bases and J by 1 base, with 12 bases between the two germline ends. This CDR3 has 14 amino acids. This sequence was found in a human donor in good health. Sequencing used T cells isolated from PBMCs. This chain links TRBV5-4 with TRBJ2-7; possibly TRBD1 for D (6 bases). Written as DNA, the CDR3 is TGTGCCAGCAGCCACCGGGACAAATCCTACGAGCAGTACTTC. Encoded protein: CASSHRDKSYEQYF.